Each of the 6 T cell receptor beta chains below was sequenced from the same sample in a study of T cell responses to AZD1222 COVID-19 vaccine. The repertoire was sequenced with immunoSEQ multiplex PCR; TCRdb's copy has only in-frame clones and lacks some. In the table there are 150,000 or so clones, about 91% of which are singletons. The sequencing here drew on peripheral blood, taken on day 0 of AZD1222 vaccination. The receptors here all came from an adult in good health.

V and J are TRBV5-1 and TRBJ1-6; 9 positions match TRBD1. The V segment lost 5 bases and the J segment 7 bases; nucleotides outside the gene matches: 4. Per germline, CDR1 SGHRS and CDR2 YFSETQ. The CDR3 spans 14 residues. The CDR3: CASSLGQGNSPLHF. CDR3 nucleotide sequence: TGCGCCAGCAGTCTGGGACAGGGAAATTCACCCCTCCACTTT.

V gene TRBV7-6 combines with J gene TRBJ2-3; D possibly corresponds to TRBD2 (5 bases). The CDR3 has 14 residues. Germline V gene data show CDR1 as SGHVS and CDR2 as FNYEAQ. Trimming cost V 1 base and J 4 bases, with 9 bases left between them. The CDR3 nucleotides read TGTGCCAGCAGCTTAGAAGAGGGTGCAGATACGCAGTATTTT. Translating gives CASSLEEGADTQYF. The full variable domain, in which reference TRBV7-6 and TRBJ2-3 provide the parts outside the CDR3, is GAGVSQSPRYKVTKRGQDVALRCDPISGHVSLYWYRQALGQGPEFLTYFNYEAQQDKSGLPNDRFSAERPEGSISTLTIQRTEQRDSAMYRCASSLEEGADTQYFGPGTRLTVL.

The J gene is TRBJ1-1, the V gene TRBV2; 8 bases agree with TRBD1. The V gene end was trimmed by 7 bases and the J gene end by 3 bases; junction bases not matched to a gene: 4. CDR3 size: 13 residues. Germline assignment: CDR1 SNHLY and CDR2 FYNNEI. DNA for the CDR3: TGTGCCAGCACGGACAGGGAATACACTGAAGCTTTCTTT. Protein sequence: CASTDREYTEAFF.

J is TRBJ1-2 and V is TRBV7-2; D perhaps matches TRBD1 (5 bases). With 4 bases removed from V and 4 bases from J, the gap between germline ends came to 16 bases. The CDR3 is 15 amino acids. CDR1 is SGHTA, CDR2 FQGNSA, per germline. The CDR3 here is CASSWGPGSVYGYTF. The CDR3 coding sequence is TGTGCCAGCAGCTGGGGACCGGGGAGCGTCTATGGCTACACCTTC. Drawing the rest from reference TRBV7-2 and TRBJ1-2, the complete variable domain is GAGVSQSPSNKVTEKGKDVELRCDPISGHTALYWYRQSLGQGLEFLIYFQGNSAPDKSGLPSDRFSAERTGGSVSTLTIQRTQQEDSAVYLCASSWGPGSVYGYTFGSGTRLTVV.

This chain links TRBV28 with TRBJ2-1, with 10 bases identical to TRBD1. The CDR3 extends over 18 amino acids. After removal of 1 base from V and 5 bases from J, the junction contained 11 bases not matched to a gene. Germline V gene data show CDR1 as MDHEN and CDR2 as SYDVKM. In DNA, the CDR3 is TGTGCCAGCAGTTTATTGACCGGGGACAGGGGTTCCCACAATGAGCAGTTCTTC. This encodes CASSLLTGDRGSHNEQFF.

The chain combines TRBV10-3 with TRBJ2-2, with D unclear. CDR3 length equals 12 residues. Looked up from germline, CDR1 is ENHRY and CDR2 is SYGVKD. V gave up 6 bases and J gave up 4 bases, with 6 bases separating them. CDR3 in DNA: TGTGCCATCAGGGGAAGCACCGGGGAGCTGTTTTTT. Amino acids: CAIRGSTGELFF.